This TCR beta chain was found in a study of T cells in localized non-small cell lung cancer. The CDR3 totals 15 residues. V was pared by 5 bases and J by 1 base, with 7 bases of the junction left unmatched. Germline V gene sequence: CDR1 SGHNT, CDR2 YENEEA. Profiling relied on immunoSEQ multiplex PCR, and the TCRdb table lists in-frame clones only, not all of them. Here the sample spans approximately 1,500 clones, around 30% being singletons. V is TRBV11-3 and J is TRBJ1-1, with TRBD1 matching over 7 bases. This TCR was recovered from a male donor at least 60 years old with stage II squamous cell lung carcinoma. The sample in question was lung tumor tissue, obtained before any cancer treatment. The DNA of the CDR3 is TGTGCCAGCAGCAACAGGGGAGGGGGGAACACTGAAGCTTTCTTT. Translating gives CASSNRGGGNTEAFF.